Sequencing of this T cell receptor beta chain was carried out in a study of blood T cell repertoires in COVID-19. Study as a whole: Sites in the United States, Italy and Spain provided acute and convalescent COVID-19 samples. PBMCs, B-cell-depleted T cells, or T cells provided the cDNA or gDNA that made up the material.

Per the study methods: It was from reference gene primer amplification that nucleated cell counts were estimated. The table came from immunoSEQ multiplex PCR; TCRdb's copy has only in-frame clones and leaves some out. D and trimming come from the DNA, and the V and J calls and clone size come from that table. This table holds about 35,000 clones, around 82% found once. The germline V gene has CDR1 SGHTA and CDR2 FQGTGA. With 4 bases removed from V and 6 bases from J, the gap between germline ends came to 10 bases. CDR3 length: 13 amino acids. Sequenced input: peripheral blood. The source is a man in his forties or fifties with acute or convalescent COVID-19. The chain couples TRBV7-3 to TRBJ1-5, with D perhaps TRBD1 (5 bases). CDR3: CASSSWGGQPQHF. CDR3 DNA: TGTGCCAGCAGCTCTTGGGGGGGTCAGCCCCAGCATTTT.